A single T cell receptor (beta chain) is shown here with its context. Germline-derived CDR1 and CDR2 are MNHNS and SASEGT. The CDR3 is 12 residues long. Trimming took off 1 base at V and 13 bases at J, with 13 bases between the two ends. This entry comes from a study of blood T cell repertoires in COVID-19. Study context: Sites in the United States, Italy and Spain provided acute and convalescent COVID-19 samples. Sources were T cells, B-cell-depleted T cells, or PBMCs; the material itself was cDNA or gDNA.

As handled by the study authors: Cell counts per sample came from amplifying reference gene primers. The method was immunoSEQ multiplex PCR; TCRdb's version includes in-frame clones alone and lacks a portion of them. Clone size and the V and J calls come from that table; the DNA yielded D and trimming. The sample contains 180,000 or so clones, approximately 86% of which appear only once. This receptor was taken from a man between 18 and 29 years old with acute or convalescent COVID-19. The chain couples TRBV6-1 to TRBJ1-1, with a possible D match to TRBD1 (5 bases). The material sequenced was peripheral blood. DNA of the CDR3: TGTGCCAGCAGTGAAGTAAGGGGCTTTGGTTTCTTT. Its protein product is CASSEVRGFGFF.